The 3 T cell receptor beta chains listed next were all sequenced from one sample in a study of technical replicates of blood from a handful of donors. Measured with immunoSEQ multiplex PCR; TCRdb has only the in-frame clones, and not every one. The sample consists of around 81,000 clones, roughly four fifths of them appearing once. The sequenced sample was PBMCs. Receptors were obtained from a human donor in good health. Some clones in this sample may be carry-over from other donors' samples.

This clone came up once. Germline and junction disagree at one end, which may indicate a read error. The chain uses TRBV7-7 and TRBJ2-5; 8 bases match TRBD2. The CDR3 runs to 14 residues. CDR1 is SSHAT and CDR2 is FNYEAQ in the germline V gene (reference sequence). As DNA, the CDR3 is TGTGCTAGCAGCCGCGGGGGGTACCAAGAGACCCAGTACTTC. It specifies CASSRGGYQETQYF.

This clone came up once. This chain connects TRBV7-2 to TRBJ1-2, with D uncertain. CDR1 and CDR2 from the germline V gene are SGHTA and FQGNSA. The ends were cut back, 4 bases at V and 6 bases at J, with 15 bases in the middle. The CDR3 spans 14 residues. CDR3 nucleotide sequence: TGTGCCAGCAGCTCCTACCCCCAGGTCCATGGCTACACCTTC. This codes for CASSSYPQVHGYTF.

The V call is TRBV5-6, the J call TRBJ1-1; weak D call: TRBD1 (5 bases). Germline lookup yields CDR1 SGHDT and CDR2 YYEEEE. This CDR3 spans 14 amino acids. V was trimmed by 0 bases and J by 4 bases, leaving 10 bases between them. CDR3 residues: CASSLEGPITEAFF. The CDR3 nucleotides read TGTGCCAGCAGCTTGGAGGGGCCCATCACTGAAGCTTTCTTT.